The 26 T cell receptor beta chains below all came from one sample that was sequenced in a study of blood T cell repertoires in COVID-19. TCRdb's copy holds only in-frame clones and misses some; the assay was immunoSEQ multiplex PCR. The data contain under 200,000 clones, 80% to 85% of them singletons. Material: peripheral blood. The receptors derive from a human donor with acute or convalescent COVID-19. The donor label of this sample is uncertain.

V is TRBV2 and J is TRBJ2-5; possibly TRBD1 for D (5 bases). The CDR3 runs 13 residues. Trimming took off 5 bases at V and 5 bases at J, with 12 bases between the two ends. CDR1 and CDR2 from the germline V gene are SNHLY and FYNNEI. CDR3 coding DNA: TGTGCCAGCAGTCCGGACACCCTGGAGACCCAGTACTTC. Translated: CASSPDTLETQYF.

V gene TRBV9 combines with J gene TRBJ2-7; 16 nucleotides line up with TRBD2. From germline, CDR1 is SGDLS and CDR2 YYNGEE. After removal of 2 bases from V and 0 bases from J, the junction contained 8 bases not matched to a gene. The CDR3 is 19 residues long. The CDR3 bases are TGTGCCAGCAGCGTCGGGACTAGCGGGGGGGCCCTTCTCTCCTACGAGCAGTACTTC. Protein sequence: CASSVGTSGGALLSYEQYF. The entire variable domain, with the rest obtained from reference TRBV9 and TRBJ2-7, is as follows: DSGVTQTPKHLITATGQRVTLRCSPRSGDLSVYWYQQSLDQGLQFLIQYYNGEERAKGNILERFSAQQFPDLHSELNLSSLELGDSALYFCASSVGTSGGALLSYEQYFGPGTRLTVT.

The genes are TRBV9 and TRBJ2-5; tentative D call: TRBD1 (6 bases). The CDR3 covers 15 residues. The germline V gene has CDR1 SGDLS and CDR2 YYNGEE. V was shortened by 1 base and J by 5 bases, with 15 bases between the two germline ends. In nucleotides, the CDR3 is TGTGCCAGCAGCGTAAACTCAGGGGAAAGTGAGACCCAGTACTTC. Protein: CASSVNSGESETQYF.

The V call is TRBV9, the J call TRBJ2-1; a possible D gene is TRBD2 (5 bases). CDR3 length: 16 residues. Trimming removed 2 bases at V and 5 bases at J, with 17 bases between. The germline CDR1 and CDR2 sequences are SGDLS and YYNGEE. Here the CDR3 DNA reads TGTGCCAGCAGCGTCGGAACTCACTCCGGGGACAATGAGCAGTTCTTC. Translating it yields CASSVGTHSGDNEQFF.

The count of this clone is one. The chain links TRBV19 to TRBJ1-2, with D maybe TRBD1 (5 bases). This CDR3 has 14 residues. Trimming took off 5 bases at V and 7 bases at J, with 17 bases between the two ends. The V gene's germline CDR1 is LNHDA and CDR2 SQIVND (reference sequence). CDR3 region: CASSPGDGSGGYTF. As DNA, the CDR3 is TGTGCCAGTAGTCCGGGGGACGGATCCGGTGGCTACACCTTC.

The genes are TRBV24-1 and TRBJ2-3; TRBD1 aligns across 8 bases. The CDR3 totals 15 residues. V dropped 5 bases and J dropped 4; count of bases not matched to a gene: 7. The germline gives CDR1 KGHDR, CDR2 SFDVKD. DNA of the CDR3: TGTGCCACCAGTGGGACAGGGCGTGGAGCAGATACGCAGTATTTT. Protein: CATSGTGRGADTQYF.

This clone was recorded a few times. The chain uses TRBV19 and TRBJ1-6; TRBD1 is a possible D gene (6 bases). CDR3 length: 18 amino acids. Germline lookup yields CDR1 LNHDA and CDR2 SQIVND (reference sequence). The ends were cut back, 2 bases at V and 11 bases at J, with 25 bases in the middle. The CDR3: CASSILTKGHQFFPPLHF. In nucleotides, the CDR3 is TGTGCCAGTAGTATACTCACCAAGGGACACCAGTTTTTCCCACCCCTCCACTTT.

The CDR3 bases are TGTGCCAGCAGCCTACGGGACAGAAGGGACGAGCAGTACTTC. Its protein product is CASSLRDRRDEQYF. The gene calls are TRBV9 and TRBJ2-7; 7 nucleotides agree with TRBD1. V lost 4 bases and J lost 5; bases outside the gene matches: 9. This CDR3 comprises 14 residues. Germline V lookup: CDR1 SGDLS, CDR2 YYNGEE.

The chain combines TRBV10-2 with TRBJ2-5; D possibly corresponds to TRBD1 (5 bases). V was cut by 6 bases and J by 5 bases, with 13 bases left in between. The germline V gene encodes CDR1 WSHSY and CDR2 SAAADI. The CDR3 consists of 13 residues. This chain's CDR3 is CASSRQFEETQYF. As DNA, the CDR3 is TGCGCCAGCAGCAGACAGTTTGAGGAGACCCAGTACTTC.

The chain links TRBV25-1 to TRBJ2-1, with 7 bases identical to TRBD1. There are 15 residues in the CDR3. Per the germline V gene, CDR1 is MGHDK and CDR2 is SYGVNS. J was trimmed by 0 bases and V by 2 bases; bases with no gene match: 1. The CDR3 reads CASSERDSSYNEQFF. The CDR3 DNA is TGTGCCAGCAGTGAAAGGGACAGCTCCTACAATGAGCAGTTCTTC.

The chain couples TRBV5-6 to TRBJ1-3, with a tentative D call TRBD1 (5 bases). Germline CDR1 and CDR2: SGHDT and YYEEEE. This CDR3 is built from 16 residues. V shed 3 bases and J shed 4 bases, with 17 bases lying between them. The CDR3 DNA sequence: TGTGCCAGCAGCTCCGATTACAGGTTCCGCGGAAACACCATATATTTT. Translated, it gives CASSSDYRFRGNTIYF.

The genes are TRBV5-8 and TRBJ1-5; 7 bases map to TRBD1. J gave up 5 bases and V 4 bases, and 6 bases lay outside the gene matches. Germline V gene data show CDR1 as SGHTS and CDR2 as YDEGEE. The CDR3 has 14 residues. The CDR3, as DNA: TGTGCCAGCAGCCAACCCGACAGGGATCAGCCCCAGCATTTT. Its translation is CASSQPDRDQPQHF.

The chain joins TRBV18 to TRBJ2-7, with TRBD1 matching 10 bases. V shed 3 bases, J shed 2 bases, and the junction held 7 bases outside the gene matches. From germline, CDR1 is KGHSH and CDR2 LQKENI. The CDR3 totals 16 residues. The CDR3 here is CASSPFKGQGTYEQYF. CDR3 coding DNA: TGTGCCAGCTCACCTTTCAAGGGACAGGGGACCTACGAGCAGTACTTC.

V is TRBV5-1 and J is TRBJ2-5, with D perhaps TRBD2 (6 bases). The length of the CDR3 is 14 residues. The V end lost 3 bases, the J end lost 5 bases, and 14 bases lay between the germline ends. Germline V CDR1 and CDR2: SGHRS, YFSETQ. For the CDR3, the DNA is TGCGCCAGCAGCTATAGCGGAGGTGCGGAGACCCAGTACTTC. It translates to CASSYSGGAETQYF.

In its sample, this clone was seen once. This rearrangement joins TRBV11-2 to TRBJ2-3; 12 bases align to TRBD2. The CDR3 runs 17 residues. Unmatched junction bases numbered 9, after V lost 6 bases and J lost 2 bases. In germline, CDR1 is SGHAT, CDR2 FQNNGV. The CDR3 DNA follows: TGTGCCAGCAGTCAAAGACTAGCGGGAGTACCCACAGATACGCAGTATTTT. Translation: CASSQRLAGVPTDTQYF. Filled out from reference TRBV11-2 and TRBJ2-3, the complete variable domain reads EAGVAQSPRYKIIEKRQSVAFWCNPISGHATLYWYQQILGQGPKLLIQFQNNGVVDDSQLPKDRFSAERLKGVDSTLKIQPAKLEDSAVYLCASSQRLAGVPTDTQYFGPGTRLTVL.

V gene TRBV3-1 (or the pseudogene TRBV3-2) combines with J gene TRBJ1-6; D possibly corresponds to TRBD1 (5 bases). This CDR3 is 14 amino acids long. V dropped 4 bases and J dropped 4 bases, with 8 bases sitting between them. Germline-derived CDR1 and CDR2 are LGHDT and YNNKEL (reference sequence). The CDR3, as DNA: TGTGCCAGCAGCCCCAACAGGTATAATTCACCCCTCCACTTT. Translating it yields CASSPNRYNSPLHF.

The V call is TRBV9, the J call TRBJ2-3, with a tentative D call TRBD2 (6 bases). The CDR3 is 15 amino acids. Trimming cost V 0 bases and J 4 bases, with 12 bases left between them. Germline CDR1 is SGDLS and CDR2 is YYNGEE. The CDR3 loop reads CASSVGNSGSDTQYF. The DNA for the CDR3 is TGTGCCAGCAGCGTAGGAAATAGCGGATCAGATACGCAGTATTTT.

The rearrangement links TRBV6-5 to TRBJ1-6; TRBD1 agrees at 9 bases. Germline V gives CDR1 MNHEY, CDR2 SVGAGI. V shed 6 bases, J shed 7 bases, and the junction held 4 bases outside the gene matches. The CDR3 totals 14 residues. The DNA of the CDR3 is TGTGCCAGCAGGGACAGGGGAACGAATTCACCCCTCCACTTT. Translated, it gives CASRDRGTNSPLHF.

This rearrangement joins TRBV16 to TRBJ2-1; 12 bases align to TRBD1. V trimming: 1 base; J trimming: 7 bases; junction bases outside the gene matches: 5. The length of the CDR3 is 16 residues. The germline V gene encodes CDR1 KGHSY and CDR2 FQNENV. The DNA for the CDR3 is TGTGCCAGCAGCCAATTGGGACAGGGGGCAAGGAATGAGCAGTTCTTC. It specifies CASSQLGQGARNEQFF.

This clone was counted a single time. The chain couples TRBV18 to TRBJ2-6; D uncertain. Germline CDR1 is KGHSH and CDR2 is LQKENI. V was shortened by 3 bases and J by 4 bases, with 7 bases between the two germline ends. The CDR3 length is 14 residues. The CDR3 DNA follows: TGTGCCAGCTCACCTGACTCGGGGGCCAACGTCCTGACTTTC. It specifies CASSPDSGANVLTF.

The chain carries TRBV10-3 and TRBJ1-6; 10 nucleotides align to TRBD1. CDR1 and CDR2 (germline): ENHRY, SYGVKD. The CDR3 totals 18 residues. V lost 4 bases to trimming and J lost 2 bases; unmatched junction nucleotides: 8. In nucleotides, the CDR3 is TGTGCCATCAGTGGGGACAGGGGAGGCTTGGCCTATAATTCACCCCTCCACTTT. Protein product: CAISGDRGGLAYNSPLHF.

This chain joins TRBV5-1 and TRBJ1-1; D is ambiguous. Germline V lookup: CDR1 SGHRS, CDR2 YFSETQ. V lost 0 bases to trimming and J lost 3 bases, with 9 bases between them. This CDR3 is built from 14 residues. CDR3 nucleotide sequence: TGCGCCAGCAGCTTGGGCGGGGAGGACACTGAAGCTTTCTTT. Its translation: CASSLGGEDTEAFF.

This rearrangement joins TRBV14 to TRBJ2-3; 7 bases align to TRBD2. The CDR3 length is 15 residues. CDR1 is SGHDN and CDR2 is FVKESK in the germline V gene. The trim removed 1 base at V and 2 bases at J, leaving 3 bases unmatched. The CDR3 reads CASSQVGGNTDTQYF. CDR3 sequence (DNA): TGTGCCAGCAGCCAAGTCGGGGGGAACACAGATACGCAGTATTTT.

The CDR3 sequence: CASSQAIRGMEETQYF. CDR3 nucleotides: TGTGCCAGCAGCCAAGCAATTAGGGGGATGGAGGAGACCCAGTACTTC. This chain connects TRBV3-1 (or the pseudogene TRBV3-2) to TRBJ2-5; perhaps TRBD1 as D (6 bases). CDR3 length equals 16 residues. The V and J ends lost 1 base and 5 bases respectively, with 17 bases between them. The germline V gene has CDR1 LGHDT and CDR2 YNNKEL (reference sequence).

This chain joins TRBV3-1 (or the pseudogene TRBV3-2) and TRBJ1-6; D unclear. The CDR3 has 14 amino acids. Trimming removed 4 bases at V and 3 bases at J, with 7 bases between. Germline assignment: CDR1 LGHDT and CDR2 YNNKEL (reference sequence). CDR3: CASSRGFYNSPLHF. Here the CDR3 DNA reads TGTGCCAGCAGCCGCGGCTTCTATAATTCACCCCTCCACTTT.

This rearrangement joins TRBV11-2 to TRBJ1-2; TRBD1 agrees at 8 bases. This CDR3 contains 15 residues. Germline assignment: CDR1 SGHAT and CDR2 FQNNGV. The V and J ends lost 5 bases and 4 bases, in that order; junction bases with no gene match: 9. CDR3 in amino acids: CASSLTGANFYGYTF. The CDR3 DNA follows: TGTGCCAGCAGCCTGACAGGGGCCAATTTCTATGGCTACACCTTC.